This T cell receptor (beta chain) was retrieved from a study of technical replicates of blood from a handful of donors. The CDR3 runs 15 residues. J lost 3 bases, V lost 0 bases, and 3 bases had no gene match. The germline CDR1 and CDR2 sequences are LGHNA and YNFKEQ. Clones were sequenced by immunoSEQ multiplex PCR, and TCRdb holds only the in-frame ones, with some missing. There are roughly 51,000 clones in the sample; around 93% occur only once, and around 4.4% lies in the top ten. Sequencing used PBMCs. The rearrangement uses TRBV4-2 and TRBJ2-7; 9 nucleotides match TRBD1. The sequence was obtained from a human donor in good health. Some clones in this sample may be carry-over from other donors' samples. The CDR3 DNA sequence: TGTGCCAGCAGCCAAGATTTGGGACAGGGCTACGAGCAGTACTTC. It is translated as CASSQDLGQGYEQYF.